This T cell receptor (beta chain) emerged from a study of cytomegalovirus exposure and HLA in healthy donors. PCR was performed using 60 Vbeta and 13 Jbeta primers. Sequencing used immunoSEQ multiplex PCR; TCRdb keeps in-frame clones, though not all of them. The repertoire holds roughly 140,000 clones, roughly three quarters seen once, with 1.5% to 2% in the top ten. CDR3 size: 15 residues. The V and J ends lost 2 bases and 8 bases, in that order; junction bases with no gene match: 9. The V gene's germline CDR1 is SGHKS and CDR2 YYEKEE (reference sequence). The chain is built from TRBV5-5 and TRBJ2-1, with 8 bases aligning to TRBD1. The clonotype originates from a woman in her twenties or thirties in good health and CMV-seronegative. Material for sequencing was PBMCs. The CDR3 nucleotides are TGTGCCAGCAGCTTCGGACAGGGCCCTCGGGATGAGCAGTTCTTC. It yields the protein CASSFGQGPRDEQFF.